The 14 T cell receptor beta chains below all came from one sample that was sequenced in a study of T cells after yellow fever vaccination. TCRdb reanalysed the 5' RACE reads using MiXCR and keeps one entry per CDR3 protein. Here the sample spans 300,000 to 400,000 distinct CDR3 sequences, around a tenth being singletons. Sequencing was performed on CD4+ T cells sorted from PBMCs, taken 45 days after the yellow fever booster vaccination. Source of these receptors: a man between 18 and 35 years old who received the YFV17D yellow fever vaccine.

This clonotype was picked up many times. The rearrangement links TRBV5-1 to TRBJ2-1, with TRBD1 matching over 7 bases. The V and J ends lost 4 bases and 9 bases, in that order; junction bases with no gene match: 7. The CDR3 consists of 13 residues. Per germline, CDR1 SGHRS and CDR2 YFSETQ. CDR3 in DNA: TGCGCCAGCAGCACCGGACAGGTACCTGAGCAGTTCTTC. Translated: CASSTGQVPEQFF.

This clonotype came up many times. The genes are TRBV5-1 and TRBJ1-1; a possible D gene is TRBD1 (6 bases). V dropped 6 bases and J dropped 7 bases, with 16 bases sitting between them. This CDR3 region has 13 residues. CDR1 and CDR2 (germline): SGHRS, YFSETQ. CDR3 in amino acids: CASTLGGANEAFF. The CDR3 DNA is TGCGCCAGCACTCTTGGGGGGGCAAATGAAGCTTTCTTT.

The rearrangement joins TRBV20-1 to TRBJ2-1; 7 positions match TRBD2. The CDR3 runs to 14 residues. After removal of 3 bases from V and 8 bases from J, the junction contained 10 bases not matched to a gene. CDR1 DFQATT and CDR2 SNEGSKA come from the germline V gene (reference sequence). The CDR3 protein is CSASAGVGWDEQFF. As DNA, the CDR3 is TGCAGTGCTAGTGCGGGGGTGGGCTGGGATGAGCAGTTCTTC.

The rearrangement joins TRBV20-1 to TRBJ1-3; D is unclear. Trimming shortened V by 3 bases and J by 7 bases, and 7 bases separated the two germline ends. This CDR3 has 11 amino acids. CDR1 and CDR2 (germline): DFQATT, SNEGSKA (reference sequence). This chain's CDR3 is CSARRVNTIYF. The CDR3 region has the DNA TGCAGTGCTAGGAGGGTTAACACCATATATTTT.

This clonotype has a handful of counts. The CDR3 protein is CASSSPWGFGELFF. The CDR3 nucleotides are TGTGCCAGCAGTTCCCCCTGGGGGTTCGGGGAGCTGTTTTTT. The chain carries TRBV7-3 and TRBJ2-2, with D perhaps given as TRBD1 or TRBD2 (5 bases each). CDR1 and CDR2 from the germline V gene are SGHTA and FQGTGA. V gave up 6 bases and J gave up 7 bases, with 15 bases separating them. The CDR3 contains 14 residues.

A few counts support this clonotype. This chain links TRBV5-1 with TRBJ1-1; D is unclear. The germline V gene has CDR1 SGHRS and CDR2 YFSETQ. CDR3 size: 15 residues. Trimming removed 0 bases at V and 3 bases at J, with 12 bases between. CDR3 sequence: CASSLEGVGYTEAFF. In DNA, the CDR3 is TGCGCCAGCAGCTTGGAGGGTGTAGGATACACTGAAGCTTTCTTT.

The chain uses TRBV4-1 and TRBJ1-4, with D uncertain. Germline V lookup: CDR1 MGHRA, CDR2 YSYEKL. Trimming cost V 4 bases and J 8 bases, with 11 bases left between them. This CDR3 is 13 amino acids long. CDR3 bases: TGCGCCAGCAGCCTACTGAAGGGAGAAAAACTGTTTTTT. Amino acid sequence: CASSLLKGEKLFF.

A few counts support this clonotype. The rearrangement uses TRBV7-9 and TRBJ2-5; possibly TRBD1 for D (5 bases). V shed 6 bases and J shed 1 base, with 15 bases lying between them. Germline CDR1 SEHNR, CDR2 FQNEAQ (reference sequence). The CDR3 is made up of 15 amino acids. The CDR3 DNA is TGTGCCAGCAGTTGGGCCTCAGGGCCCCAAGAGACCCAGTACTTC. Translated: CASSWASGPQETQYF.

This clonotype was found many times. The chain employs TRBV5-1 and TRBJ2-3; D gene uncertain. Deletions cut 3 bases from V and 3 bases from J, with 11 bases between. This CDR3 is 14 amino acids long. Looked up from germline, CDR1 is SGHRS and CDR2 is YFSETQ. The CDR3 protein is CASSWTFGTDTQYF. The CDR3 coding sequence is TGCGCCAGCAGCTGGACCTTCGGGACAGATACGCAGTATTTT. The variable domain in full, completed from reference TRBV5-1 and TRBJ2-3, reads KAGVTQTPRYLIKTRGQQVTLSCSPISGHRSVSWYQQTPGQGLQFLFEYFSETQRNKGNFPGRFSGRQFSNSRSEMNVSTLELGDSALYLCASSWTFGTDTQYFGPGTRLTVL.

This clonotype was recorded a few times. The chain carries TRBV3-1 and TRBJ2-5, with D tentatively TRBD2 (6 bases). The CDR3 spans 18 residues. Germline V CDR1 and CDR2: LGHDT, YNNKEL (reference sequence). Trimming cost V 4 bases and J 4 bases, with 25 bases left between them. The CDR3 DNA follows: TGTGCCAGCAGCCCCCCCGCCGAGGAGGGTTTTAGGTCAGAGACCCAGTACTTC. Encoded protein: CASSPPAEEGFRSETQYF.

This clonotype was observed a handful of times. The chain combines TRBV10-3 with TRBJ2-3; 13 positions match TRBD2. Germline trimming cut 5 bases from V and 1 base from J; bases unmatched to any gene: 3. Germline V lookup: CDR1 ENHRY, CDR2 SYGVKD. This CDR3 spans 16 amino acids. As DNA, the CDR3 is TGTGCCATCAGTTGGACTAGCGGGGGCCGCACAGATACGCAGTATTTT. Amino acids: CAISWTSGGRTDTQYF.

The chain uses TRBV30 and TRBJ2-1; D is unclear. The CDR3 totals 12 residues. The germline V and J ends were trimmed by 4 bases and 10 bases, with 14 bases remaining between them. Germline V lookup: CDR1 GTSNPN, CDR2 SVGIG (reference sequence). The CDR3 bases are TGTGCCTGGAACCCACAGTCTGTGGAGCAGTTCTTC. It specifies CAWNPQSVEQFF.

This clonotype was observed at least ten times. The V gene is TRBV29-1, the J gene TRBJ1-4; possibly TRBD1 for D (5 bases). Germline CDR1 and CDR2: SQVTM and ANQGSEA. Trimming shortened V by 5 bases and J by 3 bases, and 16 bases separated the two germline ends. CDR3 length equals 15 residues. CDR3 region: CSVSGTGGSNEKLFF. The CDR3 DNA reads as TGCAGCGTTTCCGGGACTGGAGGCTCTAATGAAAAACTGTTTTTT.

This clonotype showed up just a few times. This rearrangement joins TRBV11-2 to TRBJ1-1; 7 positions agree with TRBD1. The V segment lost 7 bases and the J segment 7 bases; nucleotides outside the gene matches: 12. Germline V gene lookup returns CDR1 SGHAT and CDR2 FQNNGV. There are 14 residues in the CDR3. As DNA, the CDR3 is TGTGCCAGCACCCCCGTTGGGGGGACAGTTGAAGCTTTCTTT. Amino acids: CASTPVGGTVEAFF.